Below, one T cell receptor beta chain is given with its context. Antigen unknown. This entry is derived from a study of Ad26.COV2.S vaccination and SARS-CoV-2 variants. As for the study in general: Ad26.COV2.S shots went into the muscle once or twice, 56 days apart. Overall study results and limits: Similar non-spike TCR breadth was observed in recipients of vaccine and of placebo. Vaccine recipients showed a spike-specific TCR breadth that was higher than in placebo recipients.

The method was immunoSEQ multiplex PCR; TCRdb's version includes in-frame clones alone and lacks a portion of them. In the table there are about 680,000 clones, 70% to 90% of which are singletons. The sample's treatment: about 20 received Ad26.COV2.S at low or high dose, single or two shots; 5 received placebo; per-sample allocation not given. The samples were gathered on day 63 after the first injection of vaccine or placebo. The CDR3 spans 16 residues. Germline-derived CDR1 and CDR2 are LGHNT and FRNRAP. V dropped 0 bases and J dropped 6; count of bases not matched to a gene: 5. The chain couples TRBV12-5 to TRBJ1-6; 7 bases align to TRBD1. The input for sequencing was peripheral blood, taken in a trial of Ad26.COV2.S vaccine versus placebo. The receptor was isolated from a person aged 18-60 years who received the Ad26.COV2.S COVID-19 vaccine or a placebo. The CDR3 region is CASGLVGTALNSPLHF. Written as DNA, the CDR3 is TGTGCTAGTGGTTTGGTTGGGACAGCCCTTAATTCACCCCTCCACTTT.